This section outlines one T cell receptor (beta chain) sequence together with its context. These data originate in a study of blood T cell repertoires in COVID-19. Study overall: COVID-19 samples, acute and convalescent, were from the United States, Italy and Spain. From T cells, B-cell-depleted T cells, or PBMCs came the material, which was cDNA or gDNA.

Study processing details: Nucleated cell counts were estimated from reference gene primer amplification. The table came from immunoSEQ multiplex PCR; TCRdb's copy has only in-frame clones and leaves some out. For V, J and clone size, that table is used; D and trimming come from the DNA. There are 200,000 or so clones in the sample; 84% occur only once, and 2.3% lies in the top ten. The CDR3 covers 13 residues. CDR1 is MNHNS and CDR2 is SASEGT in the germline V gene. V lost 3 bases and J lost 0, with 5 bases in between. Sequencing used peripheral blood. The source is a woman aged 60-75 years with acute or convalescent COVID-19. The gene calls are TRBV6-1 and TRBJ1-1; D remains ambiguous. CDR3 region: CASSEKLNTEAFF. The CDR3 DNA follows: TGTGCCAGCAGTGAGAAGCTGAACACTGAAGCTTTCTTT.